A single sample is the source of the 5 T cell receptor beta chains below, sequenced in a study of OX40 agonist ivuxolimab in advanced cancers. This table comes from immunoSEQ multiplex PCR, and its TCRdb copy is limited to in-frame clones, with some not included. The sample records more than 45,000 clones, less than 90% being singletons. The sequenced sample was CD4+ or CD8+ T cells sorted from blood, obtained in a trial of the OX40 agonist ivuxolimab. The receptors stem from an adult with an advanced solid tumor such as melanoma, head and neck, liver or kidney cancer.

The table lists this clone with a count of one. The gene calls are TRBV28 and TRBJ2-5; TRBD1 matches at 8 bases. In germline, CDR1 is MDHEN, CDR2 SYDVKM. J was trimmed by 4 bases and V by 4 bases; bases with no gene match: 8. The CDR3 has 15 amino acids. This CDR3 is CASSSTGANSETQYF. The DNA for the CDR3 is TGTGCCAGCAGTTCGACAGGGGCTAATTCAGAGACCCAGTACTTC.

The chain recombines TRBV5-5 with TRBJ2-7; TRBD1 matches at 8 bases. V shed 4 bases and J 3 bases; nucleotides not matched to a gene: 9. There are 15 residues in the CDR3. Germline lookup yields CDR1 SGHKS and CDR2 YYEKEE (reference sequence). The CDR3 DNA sequence: TGTGCCAGCAGCCTCTCGGGACAGGCGGTCTACGAGCAGTACTTC. This codes for CASSLSGQAVYEQYF.

The chain joins TRBV23-1 to TRBJ2-3; tentative D call: TRBD1 (6 bases). TRBV23-1 is flagged as an ORF with uncertain function. This CDR3 contains 17 residues. The V gene lost 3 bases and the J gene lost 2 bases, with 18 bases spanning the gap. CDR3 DNA: TGCGCCAGCAGTCATGGACAGCGCAAGGGGCACACAGATACGCAGTATTTT. This codes for CASSHGQRKGHTDTQYF.

This chain links TRBV29-1 with TRBJ1-1; no firm D call. Trimming stripped 0 bases from V and 3 bases from J, with 8 bases between. CDR1 SQVTM and CDR2 ANQGSEA come from the germline V gene. The CDR3 covers 13 residues. This chain's CDR3 is CSVEEGGYTEAFF. The CDR3 nucleotides are TGCAGCGTTGAAGAGGGAGGTTACACTGAAGCTTTCTTT.

The chain has TRBV14 and TRBJ2-2; D not certain. The CDR3 contains 13 residues. The germline gives CDR1 SGHDN, CDR2 FVKESK. V was clipped by 1 base and J by 7 bases, with 7 bases between them. For the CDR3, the DNA is TGTGCCAGCAGCCAAGTAGTGGGCGGGGAGCTGTTTTTT. Its protein product is CASSQVVGGELFF.